This T cell receptor (beta chain) emerged from a study of breast tumors, draining lymph nodes, adjacent tissues. General study findings and limits: Luminal-like breast cancer showed significantly greater tumor-nontumor repertoire similarity than basal-like breast cancer did. Data only fit, rather than demonstrated, lymph node origin of most tumor T cells. Tumors had less TCR diversity than lymph nodes, more than nontumor tissue.

As regards this clonotype: No antigen is known for it. This clone may be a read error of a much larger clone one base away.

Via MiXCR, TCRdb re-called the multiplex PCR reads, giving one row per CDR3 protein. This sample carries roughly 120,000 distinct CDR3 sequences, approximately 20% of them seen once, and the ten largest clones take about 3.5%. Axillary draining lymph nodes of breast cancer patients supplied the node samples. CDR3 length: 15 residues. V lost 6 bases, J lost 1 base, and 16 bases lay in between. Germline V lookup: CDR1 SGDLS, CDR2 YYNGEE. The TCR was taken from a female donor with breast cancer. Some clones in this sample may be carry-over from other donors' samples. This chain uses TRBV9 with TRBJ2-5; the D gene could be TRBD1 or TRBD2 (5 bases each). Input material: axillary lymph node tissue. This CDR3 is CASTPSPGPQETQYF. As DNA, the CDR3 is TGTGCCAGCACCCCATCCCCGGGACCCCAAGAGACCCAGTACTTC.